The rows below give T cell receptor beta chains drawn from one sample of a study of blood T cell repertoires in COVID-19. Sequencing used immunoSEQ multiplex PCR; TCRdb keeps in-frame clones, though not all of them. Here the sample spans about 190,000 clones, about nine tenths being singletons. The specimen sequenced was peripheral blood. These receptors were taken from a man aged 40-49 years with acute or convalescent COVID-19. Both conserved end residues are part of each CDR3. D genes are given only for firm matches.

V gene	J gene	D gene	CDR3 protein
TRBV19	TRBJ1-5	.	CASSAQGNQPQHF
TRBV30	TRBJ1-4	.	CAWSVDRTNEKLFF
TRBV5-1	TRBJ2-7	.	CASSLLGGPSYEQYF
TRBV7-2	TRBJ1-5	.	CASSLQGGQPQHF
TRBV7-6	TRBJ2-7	.	CASSMPSGRIGTGGYEQYF
TRBV7-3	TRBJ2-3	.	CASSLVEASTDTQYF
TRBV6-6	TRBJ1-1	.	CASSPQDTEAFF
TRBV7-9	TRBJ2-5	TRBD2	CASSLWVSGGQETQYF
TRBV2	TRBJ2-7	TRBD1	CASSSGQGYEQYF
TRBV28	TRBJ2-1	TRBD1	CASPPGTGAYNEQFF
TRBV7-9	TRBJ1-2	.	CASSLSALRQGDYGYTF
TRBV7-9	TRBJ2-7	.	CASSFNYEQYF
TRBV5-5	TRBJ2-5	TRBD1	CASSPGQTQETQYF
TRBV7-2	TRBJ1-1	.	CASSLAGIKAEAFF
TRBV28	TRBJ1-4	.	CASRQEEKLFF
TRBV18	TRBJ2-3	TRBD2	CASSLAGDTDTQYF
TRBV6-6	TRBJ2-3	.	CASSYGQATDTQYF
TRBV4-3	TRBJ1-1	.	CASSQGGLTEAFF
TRBV7-9	TRBJ1-4	.	CASSLGTVNEKLFF
TRBV30	TRBJ1-1	.	CALQVLGLAFF
TRBV27	TRBJ2-2	.	CASSAGPTGELFF
TRBV29-1	TRBJ1-2	TRBD1	CSVTGDRSGYTF
TRBV18	TRBJ1-1	.	CASSPFTGLNTEAFF
TRBV28	TRBJ2-1	TRBD1	CASSEPGGAPNEQFF
TRBV12-5	TRBJ1-2	.	CASGLEGTF
TRBV19	TRBJ1-1	.	CASKGRGNTEAFF
TRBV7-2	TRBJ1-2	TRBD1	CASSPAGTVYGYTF
TRBV4-1	TRBJ1-5	.	CASSQSGVLNQPQHF